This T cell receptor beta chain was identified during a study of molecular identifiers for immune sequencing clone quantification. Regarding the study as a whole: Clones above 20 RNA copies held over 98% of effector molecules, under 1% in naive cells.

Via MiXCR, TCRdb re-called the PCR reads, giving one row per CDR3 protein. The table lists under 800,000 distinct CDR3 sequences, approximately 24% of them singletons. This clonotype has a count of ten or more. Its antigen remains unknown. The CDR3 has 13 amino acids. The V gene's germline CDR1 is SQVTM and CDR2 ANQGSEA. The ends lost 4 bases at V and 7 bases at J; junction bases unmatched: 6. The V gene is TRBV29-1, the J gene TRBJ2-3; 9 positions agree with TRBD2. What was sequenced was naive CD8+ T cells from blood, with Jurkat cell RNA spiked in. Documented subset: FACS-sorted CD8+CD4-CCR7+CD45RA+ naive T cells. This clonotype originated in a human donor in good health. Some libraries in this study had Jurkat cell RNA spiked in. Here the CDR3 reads CSVVSGRTNTQYF. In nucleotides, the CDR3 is TGCAGCGTTGTCAGCGGGAGGACAAATACGCAGTATTTT.